This entry features one TCR beta chain sequence. The record originates from a study of blood T cell repertoires in COVID-19. At the level of the study: Sites in the United States, Italy and Spain provided acute and convalescent COVID-19 samples.

The table came from immunoSEQ multiplex PCR; TCRdb's copy has only in-frame clones and leaves some out. This repertoire shows about 120,000 clones, about four fifths found once; its top ten account for over 2%. The TCR originated in a man between 65 and 85 years old with acute or convalescent COVID-19. Sequencing was performed on peripheral blood.

The CDR3 here is CSASRGDRVSETQYF. The CDR3 coding sequence is TGCAGTGCTAGTCGGGGGGACAGGGTTTCGGAGACCCAGTACTTC. The chain recombines TRBV20-1 with TRBJ2-5, with 9 bases matching TRBD1. CDR1 and CDR2 (germline): DFQATT, SNEGSKA (reference sequence). This CDR3 has 15 residues. V shed 3 bases and J 5 bases; nucleotides not matched to a gene: 10.